A single T cell receptor (beta chain) is shown here with its context. Its antigen is not identified. This entry is derived from a study of shared clonotypes between healthy human individuals. Measured with immunoSEQ multiplex PCR; TCRdb has only the in-frame clones, and not every one. Of about 2.5 million clones listed, 92% are singletons. Study outcomes and limitations: A limitation of the genetic and exposure-history diversity represented arose from few donors.

The CDR3 spans 15 residues. V dropped 6 bases and J dropped 8; count of bases not matched to a gene: 7. Looked up from germline, CDR1 is SGHTA and CDR2 is FQGNSA. This clonotype originated in a man younger than 35 in good health. Some clones in this sample may be carry-over from other donors' samples. The V call is TRBV7-2, the J call TRBJ2-1; 13 bases line up with TRBD2. Sequencing used naive CD4+ T cells from PBMCs. Subset given: CD45RA+ positively selected. Written as DNA, the CDR3 is TGTGCCAGCAGGTACGGACTAGCGGGAGAATATGAGCAGTTCTTC. Its protein is CASRYGLAGEYEQFF.